These 30 T cell receptor beta chains share one sample of origin, sequenced in a study of T cells in Graves' hyperthyroidism and ophthalmopathy (dated by TCRdb to about 2019). Libraries came from multiplex PCR. TCRdb lists the instrument as Illumina HiSeq 2000. TCR beta CDR3 regions were amplified from RNA transcripts. For the first round of RT-PCR on the TCR CDR3, the HTBI primer set was used together with the Qiagen OneStep RT-PCR kit. TCRdb reran the public reads through fastp at Q25 and MiXCR, keeping productive beta chains. Identical CDR3 protein sequences are pooled into one entry, listed with their most common genes and DNA. The sample table lists under 550,000 distinct CDR3 sequences, nearly 20% of them with a count of one. The ten largest make up roughly 44% of the sample. Input material: blood. The origin of the receptors is a man aged 35-49 years with Graves' ophthalmopathy.

This clonotype was detected a few times. V gene TRBV29-1 combines with J gene TRBJ2-3; weak D call: TRBD2 (6 bases). CDR3 length equals 16 residues. CDR1 is SQVTM and CDR2 is ANQGSEA in the germline V gene. V shed 1 base and J shed 0 bases, with 14 bases lying between them. CDR3 region: CSVEVIPGESTDTQYF. In DNA, the CDR3 is TGCAGCGTTGAAGTTATACCGGGAGAGAGCACAGATACGCAGTATTTT.

There are many counts of this clonotype. The genes are TRBV7-2 and TRBJ2-5; D gene ambiguous. V was clipped by 1 base and J by 5 bases, with 11 bases between them. CDR1 is SGHTA, CDR2 FQGNSA, per germline. The CDR3 spans 14 residues. CDR3 nucleotides: TGTGCCAGCAGCTTAGTTCTGGGGTGGGAGACCCAGTACTTC. It translates to CASSLVLGWETQYF.

On this clonotype: Sequence at one end of the junction differs from germline and may be a read error. The chain is built from TRBV27 and TRBJ2-7; 9 nucleotides line up with TRBD2. Germline V CDR1 and CDR2: MNHEY, SMNVEV (reference sequence). The CDR3 sequence is 13 residues long. CDR3 in amino acids: CVSSLRLAAEQYF. In DNA, the CDR3 is TGTGTCAGCAGTTTAAGACTAGCGGCTGAGCAGTACTTC.

This clonotype was counted a few times. V is TRBV6-5 and J is TRBJ2-5; 14 bases align to TRBD2. The ends lost 4 bases at V and 5 bases at J; junction bases unmatched: 9. The CDR3 consists of 17 residues. Germline V gene lookup returns CDR1 MNHEY and CDR2 SVGAGI. CDR3 DNA sequence: TGTGCCAGCAGTTTCTCACCGGGACTAGCGGGAGATGAGACCCAGTACTTC. Translating it yields CASSFSPGLAGDETQYF.

This clonotype turned up a few times. This sequence joins TRBV11-2 and TRBJ1-3; D gene unclear. V lost 3 bases to trimming and J lost 0 bases, with 15 bases between them. The CDR3 sequence is 17 residues long. CDR1 SGHAT and CDR2 FQNNGV come from the germline V gene. CDR3 residues: CASSLSRTFYSGNTIYF. The CDR3 DNA follows: TGTGCCAGCAGCTTGAGCAGGACCTTCTACTCTGGAAACACCATATATTTT.

The gene calls are TRBV6-1 and TRBJ1-6; TRBD1 matches at 9 bases. The J segment lost 5 bases and the V segment lost 5 bases, leaving 4 bases of the junction unmatched. The CDR3 spans 15 residues. Looked up from germline, CDR1 is MNHNS and CDR2 is SASEGT. The CDR3, as DNA: TGTGCCAGCAGTAAACAGGGGGCGAATAATTCACCCCTCCACTTT. Translated, it gives CASSKQGANNSPLHF.

The sample holds a few counts of this clonotype. The chain carries TRBV6-2 or TRBV6-3 and TRBJ2-1; the D gene is possibly TRBD2 (7 bases). V was cut by 2 bases and J by 8 bases, with 10 bases left in between. Germline assignment: CDR1 MNHEY and CDR2 SVGEGT. The CDR3 is 13 amino acids. The CDR3 DNA sequence: TGTGCCAGCAGTTACGGGGGGGCCGATGAGCAGTTCTTC. Protein sequence: CASSYGGADEQFF.

The V and J genes are TRBV20-1 and TRBJ2-5; TRBD2 matches 12 bases. Germline assignment: CDR1 DFQATT and CDR2 SNEGSKA (reference sequence). V dropped 0 bases and J dropped 5; count of bases not matched to a gene: 7. The CDR3 runs 16 residues. The CDR3 sequence: CSARDLTSGSIETQYF. The CDR3 DNA follows: TGCAGTGCTAGAGATTTGACTAGCGGGAGCATTGAGACCCAGTACTTC.

This clonotype was seen only a few times. The chain carries TRBV7-8 and TRBJ2-6; D remains ambiguous. The CDR3 consists of 13 residues. V gave up 9 bases and J gave up 0 bases, with 6 bases separating them. The germline V gene has CDR1 SGHVS and CDR2 FQNEAQ. The CDR3 DNA reads TGTGCCAGTATGGTCTCTGGGGCCAACGTCCTGACTTTC. Amino acids: CASMVSGANVLTF. Variable domain in full (rest from reference TRBV7-8 and TRBJ2-6): GAGVSQSPRYKVAKRGQDVALRCDPISGHVSLFWYQQALGQGPEFLTYFQNEAQLDKSGLPSDRFFAERPEGSVSTLKIQRTQQEDSAVYLCASMVSGANVLTFGAGSRLTVL.

This clonotype turned up a few times. This chain links TRBV20-1 with TRBJ2-5, with TRBD1 matching over 7 bases. V was pared by 0 bases and J by 5 bases, with 12 bases of the junction left unmatched. Germline V gene sequence: CDR1 DFQATT, CDR2 SNEGSKA (reference sequence). The CDR3 extends over 16 amino acids. The CDR3 sequence: CSARDPRQGVRETQYF. CDR3 nucleotides: TGCAGTGCTAGAGATCCGAGACAGGGAGTGAGGGAGACCCAGTACTTC.

This clonotype was counted only a few times. This chain joins TRBV5-1 and TRBJ2-4; D call uncertain. CDR3 length equals 15 residues. V lost 2 bases and J lost 9, with 18 bases in between. The germline V gene has CDR1 SGHRS and CDR2 YFSETQ. CDR3 sequence reads: CASSLIGRAPGIQYF. The CDR3 bases are TGCGCCAGCAGCTTAATAGGGCGAGCCCCTGGCATTCAGTACTTC.

The chain recombines TRBV30 with TRBJ2-2; the D is unclear. There are 14 residues in the CDR3. CDR1 and CDR2 from the germline V gene are GTSNPN and SVGIG (reference sequence). V was shortened by 0 bases and J by 3 bases, with 8 bases between the two germline ends. The CDR3 coding sequence is TGTGCCTGGAGTGTAAACATATACACCGGGGAGCTGTTTTTT. Amino acid sequence: CAWSVNIYTGELFF.

V is TRBV19 and J is TRBJ1-6; D is perhaps TRBD1 (5 bases). This CDR3 has 16 amino acids. Between the trimmed V and J ends, which lost 3 bases and 9 bases, there was a span of 18 bases. Germline values: CDR1 LNHDA, CDR2 SQIVND (reference sequence). In DNA, the CDR3 is TGTGCCAGTAGTATGGGCGGCGGGGACCCGGGTTCACCCCTCCACTTT. It codes for CASSMGGGDPGSPLHF.

This clonotype was counted ten times or more. The chain recombines TRBV4-1 with TRBJ2-2; D is unresolved. Germline V gene sequence: CDR1 MGHRA, CDR2 YSYEKL. Trimming took off 2 bases at V and 4 bases at J, with 14 bases between the two ends. This CDR3 region has 16 residues. The CDR3 coding sequence is TGCGCCAGCAGCCAACTTGACATTTTGGCCACCGGGGAGCTGTTTTTT. Its protein is CASSQLDILATGELFF.

This clonotype was found many times. The chain is built from TRBV2 and TRBJ1-2, with a tentative D call TRBD1 (5 bases). Between the trimmed V and J ends, which lost 8 bases and 2 bases, there was a span of 9 bases. The V gene's germline CDR1 is SNHLY and CDR2 FYNNEI. This CDR3 has 12 residues. CDR3 amino acids: CASRDGNYGYTF. The DNA of the CDR3 is TGTGCCAGCCGGGACGGGAACTATGGCTACACCTTC.

This clonotype was detected many times. The gene calls are TRBV20-1 and TRBJ2-3, with D perhaps TRBD1 (5 bases). Germline V gives CDR1 DFQATT, CDR2 SNEGSKA (reference sequence). V gave up 3 bases and J gave up 0 bases, with 13 bases separating them. This CDR3 region has 15 residues. The CDR3 loop is CSARQGRSSTDTQYF. CDR3 sequence (DNA): TGCAGTGCTAGGCAGGGTCGGTCTAGCACAGATACGCAGTATTTT.

This clonotype was seen at least ten times. J is TRBJ2-1 and V is TRBV7-8; 14 bases line up with TRBD2. The CDR3 is made up of 19 amino acids. Germline trimming cut 1 base from V and 7 bases from J; bases unmatched to any gene: 12. CDR1 SGHVS and CDR2 FQNEAQ come from the germline V gene. Here the CDR3 reads CASSLGLGLAGVSPNEQFF. The CDR3, as DNA: TGTGCCAGCAGCTTAGGCCTGGGACTAGCGGGAGTAAGTCCGAATGAGCAGTTCTTC.

CDR3 sequence (DNA): TGTGCCAGCAGCTGGACGGACTACGAGCAGTACTTC. Amino acid sequence: CASSWTDYEQYF. This chain joins TRBV7-9 and TRBJ2-7; D remains ambiguous. Germline V gene sequence: CDR1 SEHNR, CDR2 FQNEAQ (reference sequence). This CDR3 region has 12 residues. V was cut by 4 bases and J by 3 bases, with 7 bases left in between.

This clonotype was detected once. V is TRBV12-3 or TRBV12-4 and J is TRBJ2-2, with TRBD1 matching 9 bases. Trimming took 8 bases from V and 7 from J; bases not matched to a gene: 14. The CDR3 runs to 16 residues. The CDR3 region is CASLLDRDRVGGELFF. CDR3 nucleotide sequence: TGTGCCAGCCTTTTGGACCGGGACAGGGTGGGCGGGGAGCTGTTTTTT.

This clonotype was picked up many times. The chain uses TRBV7-2 and TRBJ2-1, with 11 positions matching TRBD2. The CDR3 has 16 residues. CDR1 is SGHTA and CDR2 is FQGNSA in the germline V gene. V shed 6 bases, J shed 1 base, and the junction held 5 bases outside the gene matches. The CDR3 spells CASSYTSGSSYNEQFF. CDR3 bases: TGTGCCAGCAGTTACACTAGCGGGAGTTCCTACAATGAGCAGTTCTTC.

J is TRBJ1-6 and V is TRBV28; D might be TRBD1 (5 bases). The CDR3 covers 14 residues. Looked up from germline, CDR1 is MDHEN and CDR2 is SYDVKM. Trimming left V 6 bases short and J 15 bases short, with 21 bases between. The chain's CDR3 is CASRSGTPSLVLHF. CDR3 bases: TGTGCCAGCAGATCCGGGACCCCTTCTCTAGTCCTCCACTTT. Full variable domain (missing parts from reference TRBV28 and TRBJ1-6): DVKVTQSSRYLVKRTGEKVFLECVQDMDHENMFWYRQDPGLGLRLIYFSYDVKMKEKGDIPEGYSVSREKKERFSLILESASTNQTSMYLCASRSGTPSLVLHFGNGTRLTVT.

V gene TRBV5-1 combines with J gene TRBJ2-7, with 15 bases identical to TRBD2. V dropped 4 bases and J dropped 0; count of bases not matched to a gene: 8. The CDR3 sequence is 18 residues long. The V gene's germline CDR1 is SGHRS and CDR2 YFSETQ. The CDR3 is CASSPGLAGGLNSYEQYF. In nucleotides, the CDR3 is TGCGCCAGCAGCCCCGGACTAGCGGGGGGGCTAAACTCCTACGAGCAGTACTTC.

This chain uses TRBV6-2 or TRBV6-3 with TRBJ1-1, with D unclear. Germline CDR1 and CDR2: MNHEY and SVGEGT. V was clipped by 2 bases and J by 1 base, with 14 bases between them. The CDR3 spans 16 residues. The CDR3: CASSYDPLAGNTEAFF. DNA of the CDR3: TGTGCCAGCAGTTACGACCCCCTAGCGGGGAACACTGAAGCTTTCTTT.

This clonotype was seen a few times. This chain connects TRBV7-9 to TRBJ2-3; TRBD1 matches 9 bases. Trimming cost V 2 bases and J 6 bases; bases outside gene matches: 9. The CDR3 consists of 16 residues. Germline CDR1 SEHNR, CDR2 FQNEAQ (reference sequence). This CDR3 reads CASSLTGGAGWDTQYF. The CDR3 nucleotides read TGTGCCAGCAGCTTAACAGGGGGCGCTGGATGGGATACGCAGTATTTT.

This clonotype came up many times. V and J are TRBV2 and TRBJ2-3; D is uncertain. This CDR3 has 12 amino acids. Germline values: CDR1 SNHLY, CDR2 FYNNEI. V lost 7 bases and J lost 4, with 9 bases in between. The CDR3: CASISQADTQYF. Here the CDR3 DNA reads TGTGCCAGCATTAGTCAGGCAGATACGCAGTATTTT.

The sample holds a few counts of this clonotype. A junction boundary mismatches the germline segment, possibly from a read error. The V gene is TRBV12-3 or TRBV12-4, the J gene TRBJ1-1; D remains unclear. The CDR3 covers 13 residues. Here the CDR3 reads CACSEGWRTEAFF. DNA for the CDR3: TGTGCCTGCAGTGAGGGCTGGCGCACTGAAGCTTTCTTT.

There are a few counts of this clonotype. The gene calls are TRBV5-1 and TRBJ1-6; a possible D gene is TRBD1 (5 bases). The CDR3 runs 16 residues. Trimming pared 3 bases from V and 10 bases from J, leaving 20 bases between. Per germline, CDR1 SGHRS and CDR2 YFSETQ. CDR3 protein: CASSSQMQGGQSPLHF. In nucleotides, the CDR3 is TGCGCCAGCAGCTCACAGATGCAGGGCGGGCAATCACCCCTCCACTTT. The full variable domain, with the rest looked up from reference TRBV5-1 and TRBJ1-6, is KAGVTQTPRYLIKTRGQQVTLSCSPISGHRSVSWYQQTPGQGLQFLFEYFSETQRNKGNFPGRFSGRQFSNSRSEMNVSTLELGDSALYLCASSSQMQGGQSPLHFGNGTRLTVT.

This clonotype has just a few counts. The V gene is TRBV20-1, the J gene TRBJ2-1; 13 bases align to TRBD2. The V and J ends lost 5 bases and 4 bases, in that order; junction bases with no gene match: 5. The V gene's germline CDR1 is DFQATT and CDR2 SNEGSKA (reference sequence). The CDR3 contains 15 residues. CDR3 region: CSADMGLAGYNEQFF. DNA for the CDR3: TGCAGTGCTGATATGGGACTAGCGGGATACAATGAGCAGTTCTTC.

The CDR3 DNA reads TGTGCCAGCAGTTTTAGGACAGGGGTGAATGAAAAACTGTTTTTT. Amino acid sequence: CASSFRTGVNEKLFF. V usage is TRBV27 and J usage is TRBJ1-4; TRBD1 aligns across 9 bases. J gave up 5 bases and V 3 bases, and 4 bases lay outside the gene matches. The germline V gene has CDR1 MNHEY and CDR2 SMNVEV (reference sequence). The CDR3 has 15 amino acids.

This chain uses TRBV7-3 with TRBJ2-4; tentative D call: TRBD2 (7 bases). This CDR3 is 14 amino acids long. The germline V gene encodes CDR1 SGHTA and CDR2 FQGTGA. Between the trimmed V and J ends, which lost 4 bases and 8 bases, there was a span of 15 bases. CDR3 amino acids: CASSWRGPLDIQYF. The CDR3 nucleotides are TGTGCCAGCAGCTGGCGGGGGCCCTTAGACATTCAGTACTTC. Using reference TRBV7-3 and TRBJ2-4 for the parts outside the CDR3, the full variable domain is GAGVSQTPSNKVTEKGKYVELRCDPISGHTALYWYRQSLGQGPEFLIYFQGTGAADDSGLPNDRFFAVRPEGSVSTLKIQRTERGDSAVYLCASSWRGPLDIQYFGAGTRLSVL.